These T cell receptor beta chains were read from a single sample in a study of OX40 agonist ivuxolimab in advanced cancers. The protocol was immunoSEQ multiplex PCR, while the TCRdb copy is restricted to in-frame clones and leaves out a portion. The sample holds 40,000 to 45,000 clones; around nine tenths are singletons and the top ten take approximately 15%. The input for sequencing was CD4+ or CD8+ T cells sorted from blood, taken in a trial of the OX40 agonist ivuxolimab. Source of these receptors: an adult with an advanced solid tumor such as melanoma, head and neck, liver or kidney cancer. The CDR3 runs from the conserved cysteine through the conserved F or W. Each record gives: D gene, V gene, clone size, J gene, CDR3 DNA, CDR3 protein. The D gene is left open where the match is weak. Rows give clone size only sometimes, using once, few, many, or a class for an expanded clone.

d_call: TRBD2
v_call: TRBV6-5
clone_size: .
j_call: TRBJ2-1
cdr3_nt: TGTGCCAGCAGTTTAGCGGGAGATCGCTACAATGAGCAGTTCTTC
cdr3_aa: CASSLAGDRYNEQFF

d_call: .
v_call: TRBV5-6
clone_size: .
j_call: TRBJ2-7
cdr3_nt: TGTGCCAGCAGCTTGTCGCACACCTCCTACGAGCAGTACTTC
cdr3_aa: CASSLSHTSYEQYF

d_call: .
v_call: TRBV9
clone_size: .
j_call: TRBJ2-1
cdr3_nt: TGTGCCACTCACGAGTCCTACAATGAGCAGTTCTTC
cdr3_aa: CATHESYNEQFF

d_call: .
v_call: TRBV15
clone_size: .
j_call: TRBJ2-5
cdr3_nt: TGTGCCACCAGCAGAGCCCGAGTCCGCGGACAGCCCGAGACCCAGTACTTC
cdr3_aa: CATSRARVRGQPETQYF

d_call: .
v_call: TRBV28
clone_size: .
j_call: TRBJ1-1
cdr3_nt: TGTGCCAGCACGGACTTCCTTGAAGCTTTCTTT
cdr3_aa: CASTDFLEAFF

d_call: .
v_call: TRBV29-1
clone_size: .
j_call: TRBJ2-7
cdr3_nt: TGCAGCGTAACCGGGCGGTTGGTCTACGAGCAGTACTTC
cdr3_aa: CSVTGRLVYEQYF

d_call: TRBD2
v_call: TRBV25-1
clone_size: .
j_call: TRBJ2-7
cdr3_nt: TGTGCCAGTAGAGCTAGCGGATACGAGCAGTACTTC
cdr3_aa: CASRASGYEQYF

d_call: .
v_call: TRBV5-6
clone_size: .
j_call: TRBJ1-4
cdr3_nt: TGTGCCAGCAGCTTGGCCCACAGGGTAGGCGAAAAACTGTTTTTT
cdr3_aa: CASSLAHRVGEKLFF

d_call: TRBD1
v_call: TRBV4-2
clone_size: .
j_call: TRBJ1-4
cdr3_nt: TGTGCCAGCAGCTCGTCGAGACAGGGGGCTGGAACTAATGAAAAACTGTTTTTT
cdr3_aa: CASSSSRQGAGTNEKLFF

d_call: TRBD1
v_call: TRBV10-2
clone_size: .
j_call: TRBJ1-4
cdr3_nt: TGCGCCAGCAGTGAGGGACAGGGCAATGAAAAACTGTTTTTT
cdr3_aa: CASSEGQGNEKLFF

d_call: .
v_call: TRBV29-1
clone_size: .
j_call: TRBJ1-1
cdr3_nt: TGCAGCGCCAAGGGGGGAACTGAAGCTTTCTTT
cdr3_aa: CSAKGGTEAFF

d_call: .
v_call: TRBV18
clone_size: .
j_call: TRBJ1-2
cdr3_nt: TGTGCCAGCTCACCACAACGTACCCCTAACTATGGCTACACCTTC
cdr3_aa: CASSPQRTPNYGYTF

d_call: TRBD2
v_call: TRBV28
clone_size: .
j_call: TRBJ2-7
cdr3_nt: TGTGCCAGCAGTTATAGCGGGGGACACTACGAGCAGTACTTC
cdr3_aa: CASSYSGGHYEQYF

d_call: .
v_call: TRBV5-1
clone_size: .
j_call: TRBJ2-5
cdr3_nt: TGCGCCAGCAGCTTAAGTGAAGAGACCCAGTACTTC
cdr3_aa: CASSLSEETQYF

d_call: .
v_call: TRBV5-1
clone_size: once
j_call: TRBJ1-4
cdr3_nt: TGCGCCAGCAGCTTCTATAGTCCAACTGAGGAAAAACTGTTTTTT
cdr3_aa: CASSFYSPTEEKLFF

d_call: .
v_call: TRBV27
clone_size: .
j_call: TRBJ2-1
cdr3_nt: TGTGCCAGCAGTCCCGACAGGTGGAGGAATGAGCAGTTCTTC
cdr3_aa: CASSPDRWRNEQFF

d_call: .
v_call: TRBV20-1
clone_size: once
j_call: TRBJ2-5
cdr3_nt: TGCAGTCTTAAAAAACAAGAGACCCAGTACTTC
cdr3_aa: CSLKKQETQYF

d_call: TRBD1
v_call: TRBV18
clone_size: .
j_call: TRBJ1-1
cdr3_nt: TGTGCCAGCTCACGACAGGGCCAGAACACTGAAGCTTTCTTT
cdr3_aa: CASSRQGQNTEAFF

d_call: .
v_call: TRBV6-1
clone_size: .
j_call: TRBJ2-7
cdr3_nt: TGTGCCAGCAGTGAAGTCGACTCTACTTTCTACGAACAGTACTTC
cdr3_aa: CASSEVDSTFYEQYF

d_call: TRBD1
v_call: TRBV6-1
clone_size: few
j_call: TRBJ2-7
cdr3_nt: TGTGCCAGCAGTGAAGCCCCGGGACAGTCGTACGAGCAGTACTTC
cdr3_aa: CASSEAPGQSYEQYF

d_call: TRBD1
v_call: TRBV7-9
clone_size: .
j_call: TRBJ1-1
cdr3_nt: TGTGCCAGCAGCTTGGGACAGCTGAACACTGAAGCTTTCTTT
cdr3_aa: CASSLGQLNTEAFF

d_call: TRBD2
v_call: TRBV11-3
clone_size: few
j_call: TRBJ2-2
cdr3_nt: TGTGCCAGCAGCTCCCCACCGGGACTAGCGGGTACCGGGGAGCTGTTTTTT
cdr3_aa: CASSSPPGLAGTGELFF